Below, 30 T cell receptor beta chains from the same sample are listed, as sequenced in a study of identical twins. TCRdb processed the 5' RACE reads anew with MiXCR; each CDR3 protein has one entry. The sample includes nearly 900,000 distinct CDR3 sequences, roughly 12% of them seen just once. The data also belong to a second study, concerning yellow fever vaccine responses in identical twins.

Sample: PBMCs. Receptors originate from a woman in her late teens or twenties in good health.

The J gene is TRBJ2-7, the V gene TRBV6-1; the match to TRBD2 covers 11 bases. V trimming: 2 bases; J trimming: 2 bases; junction bases outside the gene matches: 8. Germline V lookup: CDR1 MNHNS, CDR2 SASEGT. This CDR3 contains 17 residues. Here the CDR3 reads CASSELAGGPGTYEQYF. The CDR3 DNA is TGTGCCAGCAGTGAACTAGCGGGAGGCCCTGGAACCTACGAGCAGTACTTC.

The J gene is TRBJ2-2, the V gene TRBV5-1; D is perhaps TRBD1 or TRBD2 (5 bases each). Looked up from germline, CDR1 is SGHRS and CDR2 is YFSETQ. Trimming removed 1 base at V and 2 bases at J, with 15 bases between. This CDR3 is built from 17 residues. The chain's CDR3 is CASSLTPGTVNTGELFF. Written as DNA, the CDR3 is TGCGCCAGCAGCTTGACCCCCGGGACGGTTAACACCGGGGAGCTGTTTTTT.

J is TRBJ2-1 and V is TRBV11-2; the match to TRBD2 covers 10 bases. Trimming at V came to 1 base and at J to 2 bases, leaving 11 bases not matched to a gene. Germline-derived CDR1 and CDR2 are SGHAT and FQNNGV. This CDR3 region has 19 residues. CDR3 DNA sequence: TGTGCCAGCAGCTTAGTAATTGCCCTAGCGGGAGACCCCTACAATGAGCAGTTCTTC. Amino acids: CASSLVIALAGDPYNEQFF. Supplemented by reference TRBV11-2 and TRBJ2-1, the full variable domain reads EAGVAQSPRYKIIEKRQSVAFWCNPISGHATLYWYQQILGQGPKLLIQFQNNGVVDDSQLPKDRFSAERLKGVDSTLKIQPAKLEDSAVYLCASSLVIALAGDPYNEQFFGPGTRLTVL.

The sample holds a few counts of this clonotype. The rearrangement links TRBV6-5 to TRBJ2-3, with D possibly TRBD2 on 6 matching bases. CDR1 and CDR2 (germline): MNHEY, SVGAGI. This CDR3 spans 15 amino acids. The ends were cut back, 2 bases at V and 2 bases at J, with 11 bases in the middle. CDR3 residues: CASSYRAGSTDTQYF. Here the CDR3 DNA reads TGTGCCAGCAGTTACCGTGCGGGGTCCACAGATACGCAGTATTTT.

This chain links TRBV7-9 with TRBJ1-1; D not certain. Germline loops: CDR1 SEHNR, CDR2 FQNEAQ (reference sequence). V was shortened by 2 bases and J by 5 bases, with 6 bases between the two germline ends. The CDR3 is 12 amino acids. CDR3 amino acids: CASSLSWTEAFF. The CDR3 region has the DNA TGTGCCAGCAGCTTATCTTGGACTGAAGCTTTCTTT.

This clonotype turned up a few times. The J gene is TRBJ2-1, the V gene TRBV20-1, with 11 bases matching TRBD1. Germline assignment: CDR1 DFQATT and CDR2 SNEGSKA (reference sequence). This CDR3 spans 15 amino acids. V was pared by 4 bases and J by 4 bases, with 6 bases of the junction left unmatched. CDR3 coding DNA: TGCAGTGCTAAAGGACAGGGGGCGCATTACAATGAGCAGTTCTTC. This sequence encodes CSAKGQGAHYNEQFF.

This clonotype was observed at least ten times. V usage is TRBV21-1 and J usage is TRBJ2-3; the listed D gene, TRBD1, was not tested against the DNA. TRBV21-1 is an annotated pseudogene. The CDR3 runs 13 residues. The CDR3 is CATGDSSTDTQYF. The CDR3 nucleotides are TGTGCCACCGGGGACAGTAGCACAGATACGCAGTATTTT.

In this sample, this clonotype turned up a few times. The gene calls are TRBV28 and TRBJ2-7; the D is unclear. Trimming took off 4 bases at V and 7 bases at J, with 26 bases between the two ends. The CDR3 is 17 residues long. The germline gives CDR1 MDHEN, CDR2 SYDVKM. CDR3 in DNA: TGTGCCAGCAGTTCTCCATCTACACTCACGAAGAATCTGGAGCAGTACTTC. This sequence encodes CASSSPSTLTKNLEQYF.

In regard to this clonotype: Compared with germline, one end of the junction differs, possibly owing to a read error. The gene calls are TRBV3-1 and TRBJ1-1, with D perhaps matching TRBD1 (5 bases). Germline V gene data show CDR1 as LGHDT and CDR2 as YNNKEL (reference sequence). The CDR3 spans 17 residues. CDR3 sequence: CATSRQTQGGANTEAFF. The CDR3 region has the DNA TGTGCCACCAGCCGACAGACTCAAGGTGGAGCGAACACTGAAGCTTTCTTT.

The V call is TRBV19, the J call TRBJ1-5; 8 bases align to TRBD1. This CDR3 is 13 amino acids long. Germline V lookup: CDR1 LNHDA, CDR2 SQIVND (reference sequence). CDR3 nucleotide sequence: TGTGCAGCTCAGGGGGCTAGCAATCAGCCCCAGCATTTT. Residues: CAAQGASNQPQHF. The whole variable domain, filled in from reference TRBV19 and TRBJ1-5, reads DGGITQSPKYLFRKEGQNVTLSCEQNLNHDAMYWYRQDPGQGLRLIYYSQIVNDFQKGDIAEGYSVSREKKESFPLTVTSAQKNPTAFYLCAAQGASNQPQHFGDGTRLSIL.

A few counts support this clonotype. The chain is built from TRBV28 and TRBJ2-5; 14 bases match TRBD2. CDR3 size: 15 residues. Germline CDR1 is MDHEN and CDR2 is SYDVKM. J lost 1 base, V lost 6 bases, and 1 base had no gene match. CDR3 sequence: CASRGLAGGQETQYF. The CDR3 coding sequence is TGTGCCAGCAGAGGACTAGCGGGAGGCCAAGAGACCCAGTACTTC.

The chain has TRBV6-5 and TRBJ1-5; D uncertain. Trimming stripped 2 bases from V and 4 bases from J, with 6 bases between. CDR3 size: 13 residues. Germline values: CDR1 MNHEY, CDR2 SVGAGI. CDR3 DNA sequence: TGTGCCAGCAGTTACGGGGAAAATCAGCCCCAGCATTTT. This translates into CASSYGENQPQHF.

The table lists this clonotype with a few counts. The chain employs TRBV5-1 and TRBJ2-7; weak D call: TRBD2 (6 bases). V dropped 0 bases and J dropped 2 bases, with 9 bases sitting between them. The CDR3 totals 14 residues. The germline V gene has CDR1 SGHRS and CDR2 YFSETQ. CDR3 protein: CASSLGTSTYEQYF. CDR3 sequence (DNA): TGCGCCAGCAGCTTGGGAACTAGCACCTACGAGCAGTACTTC.

This clonotype was picked up a small number of times. J is TRBJ2-1 and V is TRBV12-3 or TRBV12-4; 9 bases are a match to TRBD2. The ends lost 6 bases at V and 8 bases at J; junction bases unmatched: 14. This CDR3 comprises 16 residues. The CDR3 bases are TGTGCCAGCAGCCCGATAGCGGGAGCCCTTTTCGATGAGCAGTTCTTC. It is translated as CASSPIAGALFDEQFF.

The chain is built from TRBV24-1 and TRBJ2-7; the D gene is possibly TRBD2 (6 bases). V lost 3 bases to trimming and J lost 0 bases, with 11 bases between them. Germline CDR1 reads KGHDR; CDR2 reads SFDVKD. This CDR3 has 15 amino acids. The CDR3 here is CATSDPGTDSYEQYV. CDR3 bases: TGTGCCACCAGTGATCCCGGGACTGACTCCTACGAGCAGTACGTC.

This clonotype was recorded a few times. The chain is built from TRBV19 and TRBJ2-3; D is unclear. This CDR3 is 15 amino acids long. With 8 bases removed from V and 0 bases from J, the gap between germline ends came to 15 bases. The V gene's germline CDR1 is LNHDA and CDR2 SQIVND (reference sequence). CDR3: CASSPVGRSTDTQYF. In nucleotides, the CDR3 is TGTGCCAGTTCACCGGTTGGACGAAGCACAGATACGCAGTATTTT. The full variable domain, completed using reference TRBV19 and TRBJ2-3, is DGGITQSPKYLFRKEGQNVTLSCEQNLNHDAMYWYRQDPGQGLRLIYYSQIVNDFQKGDIAEGYSVSREKKESFPLTVTSAQKNPTAFYLCASSPVGRSTDTQYFGPGTRLTVL.

There are a few counts of this clonotype. The CDR3, as DNA: TGCGCCAGCAGCCGAACAACCGGGACTAGCGGCTACGAGCAGTACTTC. This translates into CASSRTTGTSGYEQYF. V gene TRBV5-1 combines with J gene TRBJ2-7; 11 bases are shared with TRBD2. Germline V gene data show CDR1 as SGHRS and CDR2 as YFSETQ. The CDR3 contains 16 residues. With V trimmed by 4 bases and J by 3 bases, 9 bases remained unmatched. Based on the CDR3 plus reference TRBV5-1 and TRBJ2-7, the full variable domain is KAGVTQTPRYLIKTRGQQVTLSCSPISGHRSVSWYQQTPGQGLQFLFEYFSETQRNKGNFPGRFSGRQFSNSRSEMNVSTLELGDSALYLCASSRTTGTSGYEQYFGPGTRLTVT.

This clonotype has at least ten counts. The chain couples TRBV4-2 to TRBJ2-3; D is unresolved. Per germline, CDR1 LGHNA and CDR2 YNFKEQ. The CDR3 has 15 residues. V lost 0 bases and J 1 base, leaving 8 bases between the germline ends. CDR3 loop: CASSQDPAGTDTQYF. The CDR3 DNA is TGTGCCAGCAGCCAAGATCCGGCGGGCACAGATACGCAGTATTTT.

The table lists this clonotype with a few counts. This sequence joins TRBV12-3 or TRBV12-4 and TRBJ2-2; the D call may be TRBD1 or TRBD2 (6 bases each). The length of the CDR3 is 16 residues. Deletions cut 3 bases from V and 5 bases from J, with 16 bases between. DNA for the CDR3: TGTGCCAGCAGTTTTTTGGGGGGCACGTTGACCGGGGAGCTGTTTTTT. Protein sequence: CASSFLGGTLTGELFF.

A few counts support this clonotype. The rearrangement links TRBV5-1 to TRBJ2-4; perhaps TRBD2 as D (6 bases). Trimming left V 3 bases short and J 3 bases short, with 13 bases between. CDR1 and CDR2 from the germline V gene are SGHRS and YFSETQ. CDR3 size: 15 residues. For the CDR3, the DNA is TGCGCCAGCAGCTGGTCGGGAGAGGGCAAAAACATTCAGTACTTC. It specifies CASSWSGEGKNIQYF.

The rearrangement links TRBV20-1 to TRBJ1-2; D unclear. CDR1 is DFQATT, CDR2 SNEGSKA, per germline (reference sequence). The germline V and J ends were trimmed by 4 bases and 2 bases, with 11 bases remaining between them. The CDR3 loop spans 13 amino acids. CDR3 in DNA: TGCAGTGCTAAAAAGGCGGGGAACTATGGCTACACCTTC. The encoded protein is CSAKKAGNYGYTF.

V gene TRBV6-1 combines with J gene TRBJ1-4; D gene uncertain. This CDR3 has 13 residues. With 4 bases removed from V and 6 bases from J, the gap between germline ends came to 9 bases. CDR1 is MNHNS and CDR2 is SASEGT in the germline V gene. Here the CDR3 reads CASSVWTDEKLFF. The CDR3, as DNA: TGTGCCAGCAGTGTTTGGACGGATGAAAAACTGTTTTTT.

In this sample, this clonotype turned up a few times. V gene TRBV5-1 combines with J gene TRBJ2-5; 8 bases fit TRBD1. The CDR3 consists of 15 residues. In germline, CDR1 is SGHRS, CDR2 YFSETQ. Unmatched junction bases numbered 10, after V lost 4 bases and J lost 5 bases. The CDR3 DNA reads TGCGCCAGCAGCCCCTCCGCAGGGGGCAGTGAGACCCAGTACTTC. Translated: CASSPSAGGSETQYF.

The V call is TRBV20-1, the J call TRBJ1-1, with 9 bases fitting TRBD1. The germline gives CDR1 DFQATT, CDR2 SNEGSKA (reference sequence). This CDR3 is 14 amino acids long. V shed 6 bases and J 0 bases; nucleotides not matched to a gene: 5. Here the CDR3 reads CSAKQGALNTEAFF. CDR3 nucleotide sequence: TGCAGTGCAAAACAGGGGGCTTTGAACACTGAAGCTTTCTTT.

The chain uses TRBV2 and TRBJ2-7; weak D call: TRBD1 (6 bases). Germline lookup yields CDR1 SNHLY and CDR2 FYNNEI. Trimming stripped 8 bases from V and 3 bases from J, with 11 bases between. The CDR3 loop spans 12 amino acids. The CDR3 region is CASQGRYYEQYV. CDR3 nucleotides: TGTGCCAGCCAGGGGCGATACTACGAGCAGTACGTC.

The chain couples TRBV5-5 to TRBJ2-5; tentatively, D is TRBD1 (5 bases). Germline V gene lookup returns CDR1 SGHKS and CDR2 YYEKEE (reference sequence). V gave up 1 base and J gave up 2 bases, with 12 bases separating them. The CDR3 runs 15 residues. This CDR3 is CASSLPQGVQETQYF. CDR3 DNA sequence: TGTGCCAGCAGCTTGCCGCAGGGTGTTCAAGAGACCCAGTACTTC.

The V gene is TRBV5-1, the J gene TRBJ2-2; 7 bases are shared with TRBD2. Germline values: CDR1 SGHRS, CDR2 YFSETQ. The CDR3 loop spans 13 amino acids. V gave up 7 bases and J gave up 5 bases; unmatched junction bases: 5. CDR3 DNA sequence: TGCGCCAGCGGCCACGGGGGGACCGGGGAGCTGTTTTTT. Protein product: CASGHGGTGELFF.

This clonotype was detected only a few times. Mismatch with germline at one junction end may stem from a read error. The V gene is TRBV12-3 or TRBV12-4, the J gene TRBJ1-3; a weak D match, TRBD1 (5 bases). The CDR3 consists of 11 residues. CDR3 nucleotides: TGTGCCAGCAGCTCCAGGGCTCGGGCCCATTTT. Protein sequence: CASSSRARAHF.

This clonotype came up a few times. The chain joins TRBV7-9 to TRBJ2-1; either TRBD1 or TRBD2 may fit D (5 bases each). Per the germline V gene, CDR1 is SEHNR and CDR2 is FQNEAQ (reference sequence). This CDR3 contains 16 residues. The ends were cut back, 1 base at V and 2 bases at J, with 12 bases in the middle. The CDR3, as DNA: TGTGCCAGCAGCTTAGGGTCGGGACGCGCCTACAATGAGCAGTTCTTC. It is translated as CASSLGSGRAYNEQFF.

The chain uses TRBV12-3 or TRBV12-4 and TRBJ2-3; D gene ambiguous. This CDR3 region has 11 residues. Trimming shortened V by 5 bases and J by 4 bases, and 4 bases separated the two germline ends. The CDR3 protein is CASSDADTQYF. DNA of the CDR3: TGTGCCAGCAGTGACGCAGATACGCAGTATTTT.